This entry features one T cell receptor (beta chain) sequence. Its target is unknown. The CDR3 spans 18 residues. The trim removed 3 bases at V and 4 bases at J, leaving 17 bases unmatched. Germline-derived CDR1 and CDR2 are LNHNV and YYDKDF (reference sequence). The sample belongs to a study of T cell repertoires in cytomegalovirus infection. The wider study: It can be stated that public TCR beta signatures indicated CMV infection as well as a matching HLA type. Overall study results and limits: Summed frequency of public TCR beta families distinguished CMV carriers with the relevant HLA. Dominant in the ex vivo response were TCR beta clonotypes restricted by HLA-C and specific for CMV.

TCRdb used MiXCR to reprocess the reads, holding one entry per CDR3 protein. Of some 320,000 distinct CDR3 sequences listed, roughly 9.5% are singletons. Sequencing was done on a sample of PBMCs. The clonotype originates from a human donor in good health (CMV status not recorded). Some clones in this sample may be carry-over from other donors' samples. The chain uses TRBV15 and TRBJ1-1; 7 bases are shared with TRBD1. CDR3 DNA sequence: TGTGCCACCAGCAGTAGAACTGCAGGGGGGGTAGCGACCACTGAAGCTTTCTTT. Translation gives CATSSRTAGGVATTEAFF.